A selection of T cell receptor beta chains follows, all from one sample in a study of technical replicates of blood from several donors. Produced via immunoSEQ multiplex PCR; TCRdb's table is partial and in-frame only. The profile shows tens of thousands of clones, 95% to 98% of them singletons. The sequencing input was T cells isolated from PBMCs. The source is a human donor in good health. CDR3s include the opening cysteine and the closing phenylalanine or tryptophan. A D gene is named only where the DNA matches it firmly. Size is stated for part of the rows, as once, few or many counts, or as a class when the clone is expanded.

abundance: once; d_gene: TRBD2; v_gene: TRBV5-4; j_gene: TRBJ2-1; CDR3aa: CASSPPSGGNNEQFF; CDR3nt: TGTGCCAGCAGTCCCCCCAGCGGGGGAAACAATGAGCAGTTCTTC
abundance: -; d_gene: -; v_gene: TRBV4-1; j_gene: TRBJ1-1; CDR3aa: CASSQESGITEAFF; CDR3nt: TGCGCCAGCAGCCAAGAATCCGGGATCACTGAAGCTTTCTTT
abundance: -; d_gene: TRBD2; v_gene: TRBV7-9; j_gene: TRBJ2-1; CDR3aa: CASSLLLGGRAGGEQFF; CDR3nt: TGTGCCAGCAGCCTCCTCCTGGGAGGGAGGGCCGGAGGCGAGCAGTTCTTC
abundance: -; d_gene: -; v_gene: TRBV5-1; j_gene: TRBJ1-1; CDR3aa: CASRQGYSEAFF; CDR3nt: TGCGCCAGCCGCCAGGGTTACTCTGAAGCTTTCTTT
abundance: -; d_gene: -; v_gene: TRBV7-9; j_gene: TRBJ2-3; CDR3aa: CASSPSTDTQYF; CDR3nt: TGTGCCAGCAGCCCAAGCACAGATACGCAGTATTTT
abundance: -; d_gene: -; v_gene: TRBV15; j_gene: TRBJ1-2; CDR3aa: CATSRVTKKQGFYGYTF; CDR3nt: TGTGCCACCAGCAGAGTAACCAAGAAGCAGGGCTTCTATGGCTACACCTTC
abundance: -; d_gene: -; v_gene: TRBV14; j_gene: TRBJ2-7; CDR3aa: CASSSRRVQYF; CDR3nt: TGTGCCAGCAGCTCGCGGAGGGTCCAGTACTTC
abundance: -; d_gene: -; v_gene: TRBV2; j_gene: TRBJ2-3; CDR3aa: CASSVGEADTQYF; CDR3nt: TGTGCCAGCAGTGTGGGGGAGGCGGATACGCAGTATTTT
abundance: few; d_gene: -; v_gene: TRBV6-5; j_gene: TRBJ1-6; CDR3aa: CASRHGQSYNSPLHF; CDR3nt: TGTGCCAGCAGACATGGACAGTCGTATAATTCACCCCTCCACTTT
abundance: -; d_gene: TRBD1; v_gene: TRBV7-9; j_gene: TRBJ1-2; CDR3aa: CASSLGGQPPRSYGYTF; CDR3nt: TGTGCCAGCAGCTTAGGGGGACAGCCTCCCCGGAGCTATGGCTACACCTTC
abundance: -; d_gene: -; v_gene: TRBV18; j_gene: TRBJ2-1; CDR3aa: CASSPPGLGGYYNEQFF; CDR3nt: TGTGCCAGCTCACCTCCGGGACTCGGCGGGTATTACAATGAGCAGTTCTTC
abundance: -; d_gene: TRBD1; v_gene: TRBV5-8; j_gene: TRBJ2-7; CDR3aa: CASSHLPGQGGYEQYF; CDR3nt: TGTGCCAGCAGCCATTTGCCGGGACAGGGAGGCTACGAGCAGTACTTC
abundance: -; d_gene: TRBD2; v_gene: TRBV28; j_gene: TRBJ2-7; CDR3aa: CASSLGGSGTYEQYF; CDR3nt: TGTGCCAGCAGTTTAGGGGGTAGCGGGACCTACGAGCAGTACTTC
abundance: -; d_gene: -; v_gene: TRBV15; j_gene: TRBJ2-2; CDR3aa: CATRTKATGELFF; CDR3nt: TGTGCCACCAGGACTAAGGCCACCGGGGAGCTGTTTTTT
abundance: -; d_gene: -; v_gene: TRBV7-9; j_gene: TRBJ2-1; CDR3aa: CAIGVRSTSEQFF; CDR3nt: TGTGCCATCGGGGTTAGGAGTACAAGTGAGCAGTTCTTC
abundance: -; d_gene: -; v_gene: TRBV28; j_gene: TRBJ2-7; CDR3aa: CASEAQTYEQYF; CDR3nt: TGTGCCAGTGAGGCCCAAACCTACGAGCAGTACTTC
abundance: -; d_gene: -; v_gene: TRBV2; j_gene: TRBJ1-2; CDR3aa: CASSGGGKTYGYTF; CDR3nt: TGTGCCAGCAGTGGGGGGGGAAAGACCTATGGCTACACCTTC
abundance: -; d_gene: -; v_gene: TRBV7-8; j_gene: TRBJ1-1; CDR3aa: CASSRREINTEAFF; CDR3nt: TGTGCCAGCAGCAGACGGGAGATTAACACTGAAGCTTTCTTT
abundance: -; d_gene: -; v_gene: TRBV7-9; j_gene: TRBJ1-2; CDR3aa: CASSSTEYGYTF; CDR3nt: TGTGCCAGCAGCTCCACAGAGTATGGCTACACCTTC
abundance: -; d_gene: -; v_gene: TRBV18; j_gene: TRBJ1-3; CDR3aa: CASSPRDTASGNTIYF; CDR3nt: TGTGCCAGCTCACCCCGGGACACAGCCTCTGGAAACACCATATATTTT
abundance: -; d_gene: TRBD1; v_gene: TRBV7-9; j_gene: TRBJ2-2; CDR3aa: CASSFPRGLGTGELFF; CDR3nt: TGTGCCAGCAGCTTCCCTAGGGGGCTAGGCACCGGGGAGCTGTTTTTT
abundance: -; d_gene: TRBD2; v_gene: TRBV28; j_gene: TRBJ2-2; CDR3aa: CASRGLAGTGELFF; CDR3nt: TGTGCCAGCAGGGGACTAGCAGGGACCGGGGAGCTGTTTTTT
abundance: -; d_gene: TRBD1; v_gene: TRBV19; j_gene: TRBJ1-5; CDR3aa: CASTQGNQPQHF; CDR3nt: TGTGCCAGTACACAGGGGAATCAGCCCCAGCATTTT
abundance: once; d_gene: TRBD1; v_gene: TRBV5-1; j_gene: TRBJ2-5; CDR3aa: CASSLVGTGQETQYF; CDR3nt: TGCGCCAGCAGCTTGGTAGGGACAGGTCAAGAGACCCAGTACTTC
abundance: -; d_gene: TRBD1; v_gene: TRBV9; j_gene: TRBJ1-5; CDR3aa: CASSIGQGLASNQPQHF; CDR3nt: TGTGCCAGCAGCATAGGACAGGGATTAGCAAGCAATCAGCCCCAGCATTTT
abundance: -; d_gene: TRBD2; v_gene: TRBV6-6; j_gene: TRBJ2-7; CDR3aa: CASSPSGSYEQYF; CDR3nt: TGTGCCAGCAGCCCTAGCGGTTCCTACGAGCAGTACTTC
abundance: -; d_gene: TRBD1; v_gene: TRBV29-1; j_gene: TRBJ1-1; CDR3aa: CSASGQGNTEAFF; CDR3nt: TGCAGCGCCTCGGGACAGGGCAACACTGAAGCTTTCTTT
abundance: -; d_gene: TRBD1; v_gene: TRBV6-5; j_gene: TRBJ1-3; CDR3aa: CASSYRTGFGNTIYF; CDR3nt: TGTGCCAGCAGTTACCGGACAGGGTTCGGAAACACCATATATTTT
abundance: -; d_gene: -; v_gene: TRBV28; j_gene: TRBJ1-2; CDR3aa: CASSLVVPPGYTF; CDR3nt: TGTGCCAGCAGTTTGGTAGTCCCACCTGGCTACACCTTC
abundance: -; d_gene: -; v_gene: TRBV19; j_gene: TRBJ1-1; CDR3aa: CASSIAGTEAFF; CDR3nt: TGTGCCAGTAGTATCGCAGGGACTGAAGCTTTCTTT
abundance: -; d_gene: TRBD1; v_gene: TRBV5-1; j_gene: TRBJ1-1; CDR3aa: CASSTGTGGNMNTEAFF; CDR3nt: TGCGCCAGCAGCACGGGGACAGGGGGCAACATGAACACTGAAGCTTTCTTT
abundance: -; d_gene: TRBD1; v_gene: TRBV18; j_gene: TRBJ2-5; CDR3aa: CASSPIARPKGAIPPETQYF; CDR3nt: TGTGCCAGCTCACCAATCGCCCGACCCAAGGGGGCAATCCCTCCGGAGACCCAGTACTTC
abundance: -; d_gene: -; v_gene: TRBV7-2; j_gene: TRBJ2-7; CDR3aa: CASSLEVYEQYF; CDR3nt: TGTGCCAGCAGTCTGGAGGTTTACGAGCAGTACTTC